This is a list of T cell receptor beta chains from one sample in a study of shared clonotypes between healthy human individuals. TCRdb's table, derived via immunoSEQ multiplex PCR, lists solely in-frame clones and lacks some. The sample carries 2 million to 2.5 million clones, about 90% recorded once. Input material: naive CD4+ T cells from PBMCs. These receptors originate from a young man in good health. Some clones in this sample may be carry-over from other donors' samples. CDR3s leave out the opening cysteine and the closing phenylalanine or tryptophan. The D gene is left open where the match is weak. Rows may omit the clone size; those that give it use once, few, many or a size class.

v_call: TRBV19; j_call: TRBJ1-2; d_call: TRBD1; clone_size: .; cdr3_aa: ASSKRDSDRGYT
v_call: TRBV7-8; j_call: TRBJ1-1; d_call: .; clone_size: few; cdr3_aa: ASSLRSDRREAF
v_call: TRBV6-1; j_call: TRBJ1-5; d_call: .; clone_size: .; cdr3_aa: ASSVYSNQPQH
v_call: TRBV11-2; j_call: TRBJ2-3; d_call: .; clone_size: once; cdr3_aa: ASSIRYLAGTVDTQY
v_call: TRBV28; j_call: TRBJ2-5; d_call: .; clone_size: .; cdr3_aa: ASSLGGIVQETQY
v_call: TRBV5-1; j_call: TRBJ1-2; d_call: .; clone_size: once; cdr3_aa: ASSLDSRYGYT
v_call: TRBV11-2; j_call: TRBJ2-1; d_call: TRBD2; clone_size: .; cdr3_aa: ASGPPGEGSNEQF
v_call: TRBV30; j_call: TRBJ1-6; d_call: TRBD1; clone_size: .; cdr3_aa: AWTGQSNSPLH
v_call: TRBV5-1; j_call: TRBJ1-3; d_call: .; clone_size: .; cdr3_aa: ASSLAGVSGNTIY
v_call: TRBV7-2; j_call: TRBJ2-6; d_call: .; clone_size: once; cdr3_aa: ASSFLGRSGANVLT
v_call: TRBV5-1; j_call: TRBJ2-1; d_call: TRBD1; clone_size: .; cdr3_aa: ASGTGPFSYNEQF
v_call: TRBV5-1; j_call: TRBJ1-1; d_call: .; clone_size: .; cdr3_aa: ASSYSNAGNTEAF
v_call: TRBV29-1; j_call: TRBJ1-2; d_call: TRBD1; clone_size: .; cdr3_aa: SVEIPGGSYGYT
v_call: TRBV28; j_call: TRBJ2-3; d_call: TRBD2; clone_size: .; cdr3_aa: ASSLSGAGSTDTQY
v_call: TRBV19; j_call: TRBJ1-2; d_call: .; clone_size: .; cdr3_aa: ASRQGGSYGYT
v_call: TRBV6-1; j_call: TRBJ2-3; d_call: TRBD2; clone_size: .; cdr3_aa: ASSLGLAGGDTQY
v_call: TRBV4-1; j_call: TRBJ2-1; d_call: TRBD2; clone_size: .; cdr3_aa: ASSQGIAGGPLNEQF
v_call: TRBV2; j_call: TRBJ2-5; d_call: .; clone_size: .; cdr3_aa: ASSVRGHRTRETQY
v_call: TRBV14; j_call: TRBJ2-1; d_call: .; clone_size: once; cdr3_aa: ASSQLGGNEQF
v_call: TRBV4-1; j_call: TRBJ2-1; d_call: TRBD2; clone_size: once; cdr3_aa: ASSRLAGVGEQF
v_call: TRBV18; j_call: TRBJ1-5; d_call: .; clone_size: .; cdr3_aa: ASSMSWGEPQH
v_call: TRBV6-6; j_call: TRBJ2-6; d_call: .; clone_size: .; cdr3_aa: ASTRRTAGANVLT
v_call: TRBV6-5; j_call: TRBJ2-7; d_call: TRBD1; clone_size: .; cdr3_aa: ASSPNRGSYEQY
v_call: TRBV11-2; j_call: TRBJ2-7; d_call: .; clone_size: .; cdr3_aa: ASTLTTRSYEQY
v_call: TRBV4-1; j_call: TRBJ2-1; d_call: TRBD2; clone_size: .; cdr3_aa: ASSQVKAGLAVYNEQF
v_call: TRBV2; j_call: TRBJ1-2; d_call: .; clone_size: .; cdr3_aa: ASGRQRNYGYT
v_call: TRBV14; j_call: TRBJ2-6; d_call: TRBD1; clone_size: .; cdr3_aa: ASSRSHGTGWIGANVLT
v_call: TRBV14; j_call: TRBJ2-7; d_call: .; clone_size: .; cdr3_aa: ASSQATGTEQY
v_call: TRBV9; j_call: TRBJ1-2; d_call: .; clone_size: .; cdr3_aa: ASSVDGHGYT
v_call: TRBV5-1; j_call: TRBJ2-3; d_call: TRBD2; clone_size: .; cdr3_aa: ASSLVSGGTDTQY
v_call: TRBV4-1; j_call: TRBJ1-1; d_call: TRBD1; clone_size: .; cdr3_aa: ASSQGGQGNAF
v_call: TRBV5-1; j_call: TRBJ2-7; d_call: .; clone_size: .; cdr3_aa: ASSSGRDGLSEQY
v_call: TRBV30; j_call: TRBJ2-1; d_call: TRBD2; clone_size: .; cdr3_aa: AWSWTSGLYNEQF
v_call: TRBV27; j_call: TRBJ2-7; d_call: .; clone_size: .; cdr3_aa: ASSLFPGRAYEQY
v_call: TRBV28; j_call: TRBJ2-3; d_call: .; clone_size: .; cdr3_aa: ASSLGLHTDTQY
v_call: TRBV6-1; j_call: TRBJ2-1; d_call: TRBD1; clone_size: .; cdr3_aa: ASSRTGAYNEQF
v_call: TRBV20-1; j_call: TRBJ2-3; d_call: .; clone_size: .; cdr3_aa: SARESSGQY
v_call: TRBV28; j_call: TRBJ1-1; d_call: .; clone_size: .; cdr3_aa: ASSARALNTEAF
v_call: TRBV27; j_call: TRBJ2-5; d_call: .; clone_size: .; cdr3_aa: ASSPAWSGETQY
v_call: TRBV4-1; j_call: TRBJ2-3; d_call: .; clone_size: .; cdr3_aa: ASSQTDTQY
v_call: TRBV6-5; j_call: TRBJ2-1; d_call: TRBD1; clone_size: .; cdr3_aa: ASSYLGQGYEQF
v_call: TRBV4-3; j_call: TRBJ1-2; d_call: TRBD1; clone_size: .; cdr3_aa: ASSTSGGSGYT
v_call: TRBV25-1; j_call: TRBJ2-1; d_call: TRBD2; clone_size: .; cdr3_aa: ASREAGSSDEQF
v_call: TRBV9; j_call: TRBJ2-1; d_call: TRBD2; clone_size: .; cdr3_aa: ASSASGSGYNEQF
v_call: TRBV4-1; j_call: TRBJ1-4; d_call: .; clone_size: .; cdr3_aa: ASSYYGTGEKLF
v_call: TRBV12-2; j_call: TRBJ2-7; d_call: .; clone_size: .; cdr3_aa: ASRLAGSSSYEQY
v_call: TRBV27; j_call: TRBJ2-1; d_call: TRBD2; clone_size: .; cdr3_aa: ASSSIRLAQTYNEQF
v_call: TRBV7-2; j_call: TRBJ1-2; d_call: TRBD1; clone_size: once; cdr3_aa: ASSLGPGQPYGYT
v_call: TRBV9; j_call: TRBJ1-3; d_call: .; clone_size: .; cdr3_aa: ASSVGGDSGNTIY
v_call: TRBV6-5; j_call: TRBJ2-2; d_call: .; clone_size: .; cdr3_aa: ASSPSWGKDGELF
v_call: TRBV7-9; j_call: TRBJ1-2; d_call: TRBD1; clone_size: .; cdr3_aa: ASSLKLTGTGGSYGYT
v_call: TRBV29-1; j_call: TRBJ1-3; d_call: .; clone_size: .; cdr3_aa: SVAKGAGNTIY
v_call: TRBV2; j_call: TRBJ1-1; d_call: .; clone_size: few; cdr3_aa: ASRGQLNTEAF
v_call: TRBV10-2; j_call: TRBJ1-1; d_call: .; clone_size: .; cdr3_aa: ASRGQGDTEAF
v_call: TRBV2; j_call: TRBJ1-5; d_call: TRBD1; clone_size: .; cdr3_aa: ASSGDRPQPQH
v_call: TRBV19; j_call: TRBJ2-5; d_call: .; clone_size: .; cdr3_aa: ASSTRDLQETQY